The 20 T cell receptor beta chains given below trace back to one sample, sequenced in a study of cytomegalovirus exposure and HLA in healthy donors. The PCR ran on 60 Vbeta and 13 Jbeta primers. Some clones are missing from TCRdb's copy, which holds only in-frame ones; the method was immunoSEQ multiplex PCR. The sample has about 210,000 clones; approximately 80% are singletons. The sequenced sample was PBMCs. All receptors derive from a woman in her forties or fifties in good health and CMV-seropositive.

J is TRBJ1-6 and V is TRBV18, with unresolved D. CDR3 length: 15 amino acids. Trimming cost V 2 bases and J 5 bases, with 10 bases left between them. CDR1 is KGHSH and CDR2 is LQKENI in the germline V gene. This CDR3 reads CASSPYTSNNSPLHF. The CDR3 DNA reads as TGTGCCAGCTCACCATATACAAGTAATAATTCACCCCTCCACTTT.

The chain recombines TRBV4-2 with TRBJ2-2, with 8 positions matching TRBD2. Germline-derived CDR1 and CDR2 are LGHNA and YNFKEQ. V was clipped by 0 bases and J by 5 bases; unmatched bases: 11. The CDR3 totals 18 residues. The CDR3 sequence: CASSQDRAGGAYTGELFF. The CDR3 DNA follows: TGTGCCAGCAGCCAAGATCGGGCGGGGGGCGCGTATACCGGGGAGCTGTTTTTT.

The V call is TRBV7-2, the J call TRBJ2-7, with a tentative D call TRBD2 (7 bases). The CDR3 extends over 16 amino acids. Trimming cost V 0 bases and J 4 bases, with 16 bases left between them. Germline values: CDR1 SGHTA, CDR2 FQGNSA. CDR3 loop: CASSLANLRGGYEQYF. CDR3 nucleotide sequence: TGTGCCAGCAGCTTAGCGAATTTGAGGGGGGGATACGAGCAGTACTTC.

CDR3 DNA: TGTGCCAGCACCATAAGCGGAGTCTCTAACTATGGCTACACCTTC. It specifies CASTISGVSNYGYTF. The gene calls are TRBV6-1 and TRBJ1-2; no firm D call. The germline V and J ends were trimmed by 7 bases and 0 bases, with 15 bases remaining between them. This CDR3 has 15 residues. Germline CDR1 reads MNHNS; CDR2 reads SASEGT.

This clone occurred once. This rearrangement joins TRBV19 to TRBJ1-1, with TRBD1 identical over 10 bases. Germline CDR1 LNHDA, CDR2 SQIVND (reference sequence). The CDR3 has 15 residues. J gave up 5 bases and V 5 bases, and 8 bases lay outside the gene matches. The CDR3 DNA follows: TGTGCCAGTAGTGCCCGGACAGGGGGAAAGACTGAAGCTTTCTTT. It codes for CASSARTGGKTEAFF.

V usage is TRBV15 and J usage is TRBJ1-4, with a weak D call TRBD1 (6 bases). Germline V gives CDR1 LNHNV, CDR2 YYDKDF (reference sequence). This CDR3 region has 15 residues. The V gene lost 1 base and the J gene lost 8 bases, with 14 bases spanning the gap. CDR3 sequence: CATSRARTVREKLFF. DNA for the CDR3: TGTGCCACCAGCAGAGCTAGGACAGTCCGAGAAAAACTGTTTTTT.

V usage is TRBV19 and J usage is TRBJ2-5; D is unresolved. There are 14 residues in the CDR3. Per the germline V gene, CDR1 is LNHDA and CDR2 is SQIVND (reference sequence). The germline V and J ends were trimmed by 3 bases and 3 bases, with 11 bases remaining between them. The CDR3 protein is CASSIYYSEETQYF. The CDR3 DNA follows: TGTGCCAGTAGTATTTACTATAGTGAAGAGACCCAGTACTTC.

The chain uses TRBV6-5 and TRBJ2-5, with D unclear. The CDR3 extends over 12 amino acids. CDR1 is MNHEY and CDR2 is SVGAGI in the germline V gene. V was clipped by 8 bases and J by 3 bases, with 10 bases between them. CDR3 in amino acids: CASSATEETQYF. The CDR3 DNA reads TGTGCCAGCTCGGCGACTGAAGAGACCCAGTACTTC.

The chain has TRBV5-1 and TRBJ1-2, with TRBD1 matching 9 bases. The CDR3 is made up of 14 amino acids. V lost 4 bases and J lost 2; bases outside the gene matches: 3. Germline values: CDR1 SGHRS, CDR2 YFSETQ. The CDR3 DNA is TGCGCCAGCAGCATGGGGACAGGGAACTATGGCTACACCTTC. It codes for CASSMGTGNYGYTF. The variable domain in full, with the rest retrieved from reference TRBV5-1 and TRBJ1-2, is KAGVTQTPRYLIKTRGQQVTLSCSPISGHRSVSWYQQTPGQGLQFLFEYFSETQRNKGNFPGRFSGRQFSNSRSEMNVSTLELGDSALYLCASSMGTGNYGYTFGSGTRLTVV.

The chain is built from TRBV19 and TRBJ2-4; 9 bases match TRBD1. The CDR3 is 17 residues long. Germline V gene sequence: CDR1 LNHDA, CDR2 SQIVND (reference sequence). V shed 1 base and J 0 bases; nucleotides not matched to a gene: 4. The CDR3 nucleotides read TGTGCCAGTAGTATAGGTAGGGGACAGGGAGCCAAAAACATTCAGTACTTC. It yields the protein CASSIGRGQGAKNIQYF.

As for this clone: Germline and junction disagree at one end, which may indicate a read error. The gene calls are TRBV28 and TRBJ2-7, with 10 nucleotides matching TRBD2. The CDR3 covers 17 residues. From germline, CDR1 is MDHEN and CDR2 SYDVKM. CDR3 amino acids: CASRGPGPGLAPYVQYF. In DNA, the CDR3 is TGTGCCAGCAGAGGTCCCGGTCCGGGACTAGCGCCGTACGTGCAGTACTTC.

This clone has only a few counts. The chain carries TRBV13 and TRBJ1-1; D is ambiguous. V lost 2 bases, J lost 6 bases, and 13 bases lay in between. The CDR3 runs 14 residues. Germline-derived CDR1 and CDR2 are PRHDT and FYEKMQ (reference sequence). The CDR3 sequence: CASSLPTGSAEAFF. CDR3 in DNA: TGTGCCAGCAGCTTACCGACCGGCAGCGCTGAAGCTTTCTTT.

The chain has TRBV19 and TRBJ1-6; perhaps TRBD1 as D (6 bases). CDR1 LNHDA and CDR2 SQIVND come from the germline V gene (reference sequence). The CDR3 has 14 amino acids. V lost 0 bases and J lost 10, with 10 bases in between. For the CDR3, the DNA is TGTGCCAGTAGTATAGACGGGGGGCAGTCACCCCTCCACTTT. It yields the protein CASSIDGGQSPLHF.

The chain recombines TRBV11-2 with TRBJ2-7, with 7 bases matching TRBD1. Per germline, CDR1 SGHAT and CDR2 FQNNGV. V gave up 0 bases and J gave up 3 bases; unmatched junction bases: 5. CDR3 size: 15 residues. CDR3 coding DNA: TGTGCCAGCAGCTTAGAGGGGGCAGGGGGCTACGAGCAGTACTTC. This translates into CASSLEGAGGYEQYF.

The chain has TRBV30 and TRBJ1-3, with a tentative D call TRBD1 (5 bases). Trimming pared 4 bases from V and 3 bases from J, leaving 13 bases between. The germline gives CDR1 GTSNPN, CDR2 SVGIG (reference sequence). CDR3 length equals 14 residues. In DNA form, the CDR3 reads TGTGCCTGGACTGTGGCGGGGGGTGGAAACACCATATATTTT. Protein sequence: CAWTVAGGGNTIYF.

This chain uses TRBV4-1 with TRBJ1-5; D perhaps matches TRBD1 (5 bases). The CDR3 sequence is 19 residues long. V was shortened by 0 bases and J by 3 bases, with 21 bases between the two germline ends. CDR1 is MGHRA, CDR2 YSYEKL, per germline. Here the CDR3 reads CASSQDGAPVWTPNQPQHF. The CDR3 coding sequence is TGCGCCAGCAGCCAAGATGGGGCCCCCGTCTGGACCCCCAATCAGCCCCAGCATTTT.

V gene TRBV7-3 combines with J gene TRBJ2-6; D remains unclear. Per the germline V gene, CDR1 is SGHTA and CDR2 is FQGTGA. The V gene lost 3 bases and the J gene lost 0 bases, with 6 bases spanning the gap. The CDR3 contains 15 residues. This CDR3 reads CASSFQNSGANVLTF. In nucleotides, the CDR3 is TGTGCCAGCAGCTTTCAGAACTCTGGGGCCAACGTCCTGACTTTC. The full variable domain, its missing parts supplied by reference TRBV7-3 and TRBJ2-6, is GAGVSQTPSNKVTEKGKYVELRCDPISGHTALYWYRQSLGQGPEFLIYFQGTGAADDSGLPNDRFFAVRPEGSVSTLKIQRTERGDSAVYLCASSFQNSGANVLTFGAGSRLTVL.

The chain recombines TRBV11-1 with TRBJ2-1, with 7 bases lining up with TRBD2. The junction had 3 bases not matched to a gene; V was cut back by 2 bases and J by 5 bases. Germline-derived CDR1 and CDR2 are SGHAT and FQDESV (reference sequence). This CDR3 comprises 14 residues. CDR3 region: CASSLSGVDNEQFF. CDR3 sequence (DNA): TGTGCCAGCAGCTTAAGCGGGGTAGACAATGAGCAGTTCTTC.

The V call is TRBV5-4, the J call TRBJ2-7; D ambiguous. Trimming cost V 0 bases and J 6 bases, with 7 bases left between them. CDR1 is SGHNT and CDR2 is YYREEE in the germline V gene (reference sequence). The CDR3 is 12 residues long. CDR3 region: CASSLGPSEQYF. CDR3 DNA: TGTGCCAGCAGCTTGGGGCCTTCCGAGCAGTACTTC.

The rearrangement links TRBV6-1 to TRBJ2-5; perhaps TRBD2 as D (5 bases). The CDR3 is 14 residues long. The germline V gene has CDR1 MNHNS and CDR2 SASEGT. V dropped 5 bases and J dropped 1 base, with 11 bases sitting between them. This chain's CDR3 is CASSPTGFQETQYF. The CDR3 DNA follows: TGTGCCAGCAGTCCCACGGGGTTCCAAGAGACCCAGTACTTC.